This TCR beta chain was identified during a study of cytomegalovirus exposure and HLA in healthy donors. The study, taken as a whole, reports: Later genetic work tied a missense DCLRE1C variant to beta-chain V and J trimming. From TCR beta sequences, most subjects' HLA-A and HLA-B alleles were reportedly predicted accurately.

The PCR used 60 Vbeta and 13 Jbeta primers. Data came from immunoSEQ multiplex PCR; TCRdb stores just in-frame clones and leaves some out. The sample records about 36,000 clones, over 60% being singletons. A note on this clone: What it binds is unknown.

With 4 bases clipped from V and 0 bases from J, the junction kept 1 base outside the gene matches. CDR1 and CDR2 from the germline V gene are LGHNA and YSLEER. The CDR3 consists of 14 residues. The chain recombines TRBV4-3 with TRBJ2-3; 7 nucleotides match TRBD1. The sequenced material came from PBMCs. This sequence was found in a man aged 25 to 45 in good health and CMV-seronegative. For the CDR3, the DNA is TGCGCCAGCAGCCTACAGGGGAGCACAGATACGCAGTATTTT. Its translation: CASSLQGSTDTQYF.